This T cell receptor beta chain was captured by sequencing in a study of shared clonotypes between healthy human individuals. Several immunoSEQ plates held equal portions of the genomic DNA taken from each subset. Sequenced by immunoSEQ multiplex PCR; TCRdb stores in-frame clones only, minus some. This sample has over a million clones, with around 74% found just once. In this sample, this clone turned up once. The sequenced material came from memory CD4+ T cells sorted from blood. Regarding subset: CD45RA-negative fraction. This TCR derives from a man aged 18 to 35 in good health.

The CDR3 reads CASSPGTSYNEQFF. CDR3 sequence (DNA): TGTGCCAGCAGCCCCGGGACTAGCTACAATGAGCAGTTCTTC. The chain joins TRBV7-8 to TRBJ2-1; 8 bases match TRBD2. J gave up 3 bases and V 5 bases, and 3 bases lay outside the gene matches. The CDR3 length is 14 residues. Germline assignment: CDR1 SGHVS and CDR2 FQNEAQ.